The clone carrying this TCR beta chain was observed a few times. Antigen unknown. This CDR3 is missing its conserved last phenylalanine or tryptophan, likely due to a read error. The DNA is omitted, as the CDR3 cannot be located on it reliably, and the CDR3 follows TCRdb's listing. Per the germline V gene, CDR1 is SNHLY and CDR2 is FYNNEI. The CDR3 totals 15 residues, both ends included. These data belong to a study of CD8+CD57+ T cells in acquired aplastic anemia. Study-level findings and limits: Patients and controls shared about 30 CD8+ CDR3 sequences, which appeared highly expressed in patients and within their immunodominant clones.

Researchers used genomic DNA as the template to profile TCR beta VDJ and CDR3. In TCRdb, the reads were re-called with MiXCR into one record per CDR3 protein. The data show about 170,000 distinct CDR3 sequences, 55% to 75% seen once. The sequence was obtained from a human donor in good health. V gene TRBV2 combines with J gene TRBJ1-6; the table's D call, TRBD1, has no DNA check behind it. Input material: sorted CD4+, CD8+, or CD8+CD57+ T cells (not recorded which) from PBMCs. This CDR3 is CASSGGGTTNSPLYS.